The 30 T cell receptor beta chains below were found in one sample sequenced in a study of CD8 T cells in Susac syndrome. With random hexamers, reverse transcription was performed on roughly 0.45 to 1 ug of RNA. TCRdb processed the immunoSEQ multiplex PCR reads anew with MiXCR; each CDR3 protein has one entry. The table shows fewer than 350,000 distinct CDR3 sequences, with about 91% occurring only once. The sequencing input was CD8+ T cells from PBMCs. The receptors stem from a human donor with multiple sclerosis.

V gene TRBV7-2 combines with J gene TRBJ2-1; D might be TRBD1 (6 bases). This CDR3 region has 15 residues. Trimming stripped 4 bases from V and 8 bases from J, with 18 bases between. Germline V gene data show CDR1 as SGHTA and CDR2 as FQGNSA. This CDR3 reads CASSSTVLQGDEQFF. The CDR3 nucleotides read TGTGCCAGCAGCTCAACGGTGTTACAGGGCGATGAGCAGTTCTTC.

The CDR3 bases are TGCAGCGTTGCCCCCACTTGGGTCGGACAGATTAGAGGCTACACCTTC. It specifies CSVAPTWVGQIRGYTF. This rearrangement joins TRBV29-1 to TRBJ1-2, with a tentative D call TRBD1 (6 bases). Germline loops: CDR1 SQVTM, CDR2 ANQGSEA. The CDR3 has 16 residues. The V end was cut by 4 bases, the J end by 8 bases, with 26 bases between.

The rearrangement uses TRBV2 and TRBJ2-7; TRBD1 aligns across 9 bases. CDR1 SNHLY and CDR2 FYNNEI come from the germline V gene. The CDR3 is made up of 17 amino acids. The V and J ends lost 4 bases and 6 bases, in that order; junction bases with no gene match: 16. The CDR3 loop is CASSVIWEGQGRGEQYF. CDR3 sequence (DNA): TGTGCCAGCAGTGTCATATGGGAGGGACAGGGACGCGGCGAGCAGTACTTC.

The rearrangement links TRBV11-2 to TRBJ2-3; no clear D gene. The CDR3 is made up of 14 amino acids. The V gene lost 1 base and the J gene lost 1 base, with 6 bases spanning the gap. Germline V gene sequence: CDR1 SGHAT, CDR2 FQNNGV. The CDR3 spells CASSLVPGTDTQYF. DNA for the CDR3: TGTGCCAGCAGCTTAGTCCCGGGCACAGATACGCAGTATTTT.

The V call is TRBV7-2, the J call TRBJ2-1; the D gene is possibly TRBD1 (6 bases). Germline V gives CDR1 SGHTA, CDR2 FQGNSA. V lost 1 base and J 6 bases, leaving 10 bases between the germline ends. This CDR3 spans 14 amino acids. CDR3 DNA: TGTGCCAGCAGCTTAGGGCAGGGGCCCAATGAGCAGTTCTTC. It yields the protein CASSLGQGPNEQFF.

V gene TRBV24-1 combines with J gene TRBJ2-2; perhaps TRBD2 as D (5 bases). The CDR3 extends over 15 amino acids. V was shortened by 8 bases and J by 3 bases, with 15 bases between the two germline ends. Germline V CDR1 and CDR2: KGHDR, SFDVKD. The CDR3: CATNSAADDTGELFF. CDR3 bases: TGTGCCACCAATAGCGCAGCGGACGACACCGGGGAGCTGTTTTTT.

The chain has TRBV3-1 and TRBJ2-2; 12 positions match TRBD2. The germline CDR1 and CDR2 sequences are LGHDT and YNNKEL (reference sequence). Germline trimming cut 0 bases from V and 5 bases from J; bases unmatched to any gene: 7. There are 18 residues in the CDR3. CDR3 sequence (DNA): TGTGCCAGCAGCCAAGAGACAACTAGCGGGAGGATTACCGGGGAGCTGTTTTTT. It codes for CASSQETTSGRITGELFF.

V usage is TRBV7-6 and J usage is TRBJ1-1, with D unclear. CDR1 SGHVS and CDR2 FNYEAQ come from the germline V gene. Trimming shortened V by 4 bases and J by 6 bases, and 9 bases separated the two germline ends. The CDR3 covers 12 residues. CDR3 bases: TGTGCCAGCAGCTCAGTAGGACCTGAAGCTTTCTTT. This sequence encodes CASSSVGPEAFF.

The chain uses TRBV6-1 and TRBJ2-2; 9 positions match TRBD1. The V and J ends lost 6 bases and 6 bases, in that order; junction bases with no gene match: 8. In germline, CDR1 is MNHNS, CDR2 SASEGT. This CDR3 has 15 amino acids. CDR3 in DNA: TGTGCCAGCAGCTGGGACAGGGTTCTTTCCGGGGAGCTGTTTTTT. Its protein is CASSWDRVLSGELFF.

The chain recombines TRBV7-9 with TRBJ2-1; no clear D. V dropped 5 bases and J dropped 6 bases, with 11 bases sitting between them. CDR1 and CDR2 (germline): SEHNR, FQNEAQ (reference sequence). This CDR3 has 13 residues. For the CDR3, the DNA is TGTGCCAGCAGCCCGGACCCCTCCAATGAGCAGTTCTTC. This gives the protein CASSPDPSNEQFF.

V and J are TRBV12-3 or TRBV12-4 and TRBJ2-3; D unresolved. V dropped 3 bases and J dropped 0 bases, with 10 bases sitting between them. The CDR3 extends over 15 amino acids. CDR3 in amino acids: CASSLHLPSTDTQYF. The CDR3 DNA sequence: TGTGCCAGCAGTTTGCACCTTCCTAGCACAGATACGCAGTATTTT.

The CDR3 protein is CSARSRAKGAGEKLFF. In nucleotides, the CDR3 is TGCAGTGCTAGATCCCGGGCGAAGGGGGCCGGTGAAAAACTGTTTTTT. This chain links TRBV20-1 with TRBJ1-4; the match to TRBD1 covers 7 bases. The CDR3 has 16 residues. Germline CDR1 DFQATT, CDR2 SNEGSKA (reference sequence). V lost 2 bases to trimming and J lost 7 bases; unmatched junction nucleotides: 13.

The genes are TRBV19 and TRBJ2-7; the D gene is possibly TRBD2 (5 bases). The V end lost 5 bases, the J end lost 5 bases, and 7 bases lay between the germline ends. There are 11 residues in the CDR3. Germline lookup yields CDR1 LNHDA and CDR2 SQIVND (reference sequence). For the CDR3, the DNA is TGTGCCAGTAGTTTCGGGGACGAGCAGTACTTC. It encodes CASSFGDEQYF. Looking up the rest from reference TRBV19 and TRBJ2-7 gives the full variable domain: DGGITQSPKYLFRKEGQNVTLSCEQNLNHDAMYWYRQDPGQGLRLIYYSQIVNDFQKGDIAEGYSVSREKKESFPLTVTSAQKNPTAFYLCASSFGDEQYFGPGTRLTVT.

CDR3 sequence (DNA): TGCGCCAGCAGCTTGGACCTACTTACCGACAATGAGCAGTTCTTC. The encoded protein is CASSLDLLTDNEQFF. This chain connects TRBV5-1 to TRBJ2-1; D unresolved. Germline values: CDR1 SGHRS, CDR2 YFSETQ. This CDR3 spans 15 amino acids. The V gene lost 0 bases and the J gene lost 5 bases, with 12 bases spanning the gap.

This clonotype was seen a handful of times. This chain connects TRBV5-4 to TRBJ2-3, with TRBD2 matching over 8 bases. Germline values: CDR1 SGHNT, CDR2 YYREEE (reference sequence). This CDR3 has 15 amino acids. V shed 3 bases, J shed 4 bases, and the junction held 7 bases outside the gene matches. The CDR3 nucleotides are TGTGCCAGCAGCTGGCGGGAGGTTGGCGCAGATACGCAGTATTTT. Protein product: CASSWREVGADTQYF.

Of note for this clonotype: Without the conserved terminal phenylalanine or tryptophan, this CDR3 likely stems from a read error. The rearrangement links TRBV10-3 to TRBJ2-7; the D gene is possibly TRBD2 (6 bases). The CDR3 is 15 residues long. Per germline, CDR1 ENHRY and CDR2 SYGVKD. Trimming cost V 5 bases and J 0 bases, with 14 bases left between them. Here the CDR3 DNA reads TGTGCCATCAGTCAGGACGGGGGAACCTCCTACGAGCAGTACCTC. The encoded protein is CAISQDGGTSYEQYL.

The CDR3 spells CASSLSLGSPYEQYF. CDR3 in DNA: TGTGCCAGCAGTTTATCGTTGGGGAGCCCCTACGAGCAGTACTTC. The rearrangement uses TRBV27 and TRBJ2-7; TRBD2 is a possible D gene (5 bases). CDR3 length: 15 amino acids. Germline V CDR1 and CDR2: MNHEY, SMNVEV (reference sequence). Trimming shortened V by 0 bases and J by 2 bases, and 11 bases separated the two germline ends.

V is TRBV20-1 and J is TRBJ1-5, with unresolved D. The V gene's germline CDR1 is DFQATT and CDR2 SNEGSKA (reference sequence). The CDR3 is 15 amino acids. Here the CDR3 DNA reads TGCCTCCGTGAAATAGGAAAAGGTGGCAATCAGCCCCAGCATTTT. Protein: CLREIGKGGNQPQHF.

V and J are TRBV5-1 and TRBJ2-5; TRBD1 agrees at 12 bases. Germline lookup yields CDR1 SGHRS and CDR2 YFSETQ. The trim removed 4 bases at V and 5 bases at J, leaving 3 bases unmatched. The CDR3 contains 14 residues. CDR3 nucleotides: TGCGCCAGCAGCGGGGGACAGGGGGCTGAGACCCAGTACTTC. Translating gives CASSGGQGAETQYF.

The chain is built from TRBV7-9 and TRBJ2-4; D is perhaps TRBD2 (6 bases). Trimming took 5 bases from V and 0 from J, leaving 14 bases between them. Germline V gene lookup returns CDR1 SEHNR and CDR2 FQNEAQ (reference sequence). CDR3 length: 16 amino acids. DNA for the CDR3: TGTGCCAGCAGCCCGGAGGGGTCTGGAGCCAAAAACATTCAGTACTTC. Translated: CASSPEGSGAKNIQYF. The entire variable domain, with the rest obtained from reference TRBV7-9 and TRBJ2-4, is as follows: DTGVSQNPRHKITKRGQNVTFRCDPISEHNRLYWYRQTLGQGPEFLTYFQNEAQLEKSRLLSDRFSAERPKGSFSTLEIQRTEQGDSAMYLCASSPEGSGAKNIQYFGAGTRLSVL.

The CDR3 DNA is TGCGCCAGCAGCTTGGCCGGTAGCGAGAACACCGGGGAGCTGTTTTTT. Translating gives CASSLAGSENTGELFF. The chain links TRBV5-1 to TRBJ2-2; tentatively, D is TRBD2 (5 bases). Germline CDR1 and CDR2: SGHRS and YFSETQ. The CDR3 contains 16 residues. V was clipped by 0 bases and J by 1 base, with 10 bases between them.

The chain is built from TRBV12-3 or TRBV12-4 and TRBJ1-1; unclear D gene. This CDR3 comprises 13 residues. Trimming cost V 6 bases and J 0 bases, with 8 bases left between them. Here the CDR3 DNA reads TGTGCCAGCAGCCACGGAATGAACACTGAAGCTTTCTTT. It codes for CASSHGMNTEAFF.

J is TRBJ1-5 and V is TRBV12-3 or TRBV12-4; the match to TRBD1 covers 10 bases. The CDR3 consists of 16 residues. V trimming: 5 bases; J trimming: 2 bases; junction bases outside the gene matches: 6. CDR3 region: CASSGSTGGGNQPQHF. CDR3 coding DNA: TGTGCCAGCAGTGGATCGACAGGGGGCGGCAATCAGCCCCAGCATTTT.

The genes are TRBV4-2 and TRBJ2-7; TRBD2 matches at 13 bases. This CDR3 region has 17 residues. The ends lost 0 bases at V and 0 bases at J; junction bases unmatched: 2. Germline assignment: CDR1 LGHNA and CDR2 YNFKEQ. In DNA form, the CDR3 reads TGTGCCAGCAGCCAAGAAGGGACTAGCGGGAACTCCTACGAGCAGTACTTC. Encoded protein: CASSQEGTSGNSYEQYF.

The CDR3 nucleotides read TGTGCCAGCAGTGAATGGGGAGGCAATCAGCCCCAGCATTTT. It yields the protein CASSEWGGNQPQHF. The J gene is TRBJ1-5, the V gene TRBV2; D gene ambiguous. The CDR3 runs to 14 residues. Germline V gives CDR1 SNHLY, CDR2 FYNNEI. The ends were cut back, 2 bases at V and 2 bases at J, with 7 bases in the middle.

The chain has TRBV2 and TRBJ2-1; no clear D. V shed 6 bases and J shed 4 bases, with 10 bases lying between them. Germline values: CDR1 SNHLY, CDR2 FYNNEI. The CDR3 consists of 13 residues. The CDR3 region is CASSDSGYNEQFF. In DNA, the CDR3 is TGTGCCAGCAGCGACTCAGGTTACAATGAGCAGTTCTTC.

CDR3 sequence: CASSSPGQGIADTQYF. The CDR3 nucleotides read TGTGCCAGCAGTTCGCCGGGACAGGGGATCGCAGATACGCAGTATTTT. This rearrangement joins TRBV27 to TRBJ2-3; 10 bases agree with TRBD1. Trimming removed 4 bases from V and 4 bases from J; junction bases left unmatched: 8. Germline loops: CDR1 MNHEY, CDR2 SMNVEV (reference sequence). The CDR3 length is 16 residues.

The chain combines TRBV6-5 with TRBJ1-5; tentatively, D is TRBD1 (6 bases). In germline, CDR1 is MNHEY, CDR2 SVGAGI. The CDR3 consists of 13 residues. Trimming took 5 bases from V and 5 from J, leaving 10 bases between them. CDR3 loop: CASSRQVYQPQHF. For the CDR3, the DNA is TGTGCCAGCAGTAGACAGGTGTATCAGCCCCAGCATTTT.

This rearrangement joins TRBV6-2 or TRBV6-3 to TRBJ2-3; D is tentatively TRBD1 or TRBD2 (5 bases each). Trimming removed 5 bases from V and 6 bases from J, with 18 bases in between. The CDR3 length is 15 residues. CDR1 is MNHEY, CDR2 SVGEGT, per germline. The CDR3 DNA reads TGTGCCAGCAGTCATGGGACGCCTGGTACCGATACGCAGTATTTT. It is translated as CASSHGTPGTDTQYF.

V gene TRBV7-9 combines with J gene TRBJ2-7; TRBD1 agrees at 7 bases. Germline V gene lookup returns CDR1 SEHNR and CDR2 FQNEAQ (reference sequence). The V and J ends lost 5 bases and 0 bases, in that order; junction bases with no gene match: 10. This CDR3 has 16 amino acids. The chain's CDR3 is CASSPTGTKFSYEQYF. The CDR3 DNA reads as TGTGCCAGCAGCCCGACAGGGACGAAGTTCTCCTACGAGCAGTACTTC.